One T cell receptor (beta chain) is described in this entry. Its specificity is unknown. A much larger clonotype is one base distant, so this may be a read error. CDR3 size: 10 residues. This sample is part of a study of response to subunit inactivated influenza vaccine. One entry per CDR3 protein, called by TCRdb with MiXCR from the RT-PCR reads. The table has around 200,000 distinct CDR3 sequences, about 9% seen once. Regarding the study as a whole: The study's authors posited that every seasonal influenza vaccination enlists few new T cells.

Source: non-naive T cells sorted from PBMCs, taken on the day of vaccination. The TCR originated in a man aged 45-65 years who received an inactivated influenza vaccine. The chain employs TRBV12-3 or TRBV12-4 and TRBJ2-3; D remains ambiguous. The CDR3 DNA is TGTGCCTGCAGTTTTGATACGCAGTATTTT. Translation gives CACSFDTQYF.